What follows are 14 T cell receptor beta chains derived from one specimen sequenced in a study of blood T cells in healthy people across ages. A sample-barcoded 5' primer and a J-beta primer mix were used in a second PCR of about 7 to 11 cycles. Each CDR3 protein gets one entry after TCRdb re-called the 5' RACE reads with MiXCR. The sample comprises roughly 900,000 distinct CDR3 sequences, under 35% of which are singletons, and 17% rests with the top ten. Sequenced material: blood. Receptor source: an elderly woman in good health.

This clonotype was seen only once. A much larger clone sits a single nucleotide away, making a read error possible. The chain carries TRBV27 and TRBJ2-7, with D possibly matching TRBD1 (5 bases). Looked up from germline, CDR1 is MNHEY and CDR2 is SMNVEV (reference sequence). V was pared by 7 bases and J by 3 bases, with 19 bases between. This CDR3 is 15 amino acids long. The CDR3, as DNA: TGTGCCAGCACCCTAGGGCAGGGTGTTTTCTACGAGCAGTACTTC. Translation: CASTLGQGVFYEQYF.

This clonotype has only a few counts. A read error may be the cause here, since a much bigger clone is one base away. This sequence joins TRBV12-3 or TRBV12-4 and TRBJ2-7, with 10 nucleotides matching TRBD2. The junction had 12 bases not matched to a gene; V was cut back by 11 bases and J by 5 bases. The CDR3 has 14 amino acids. The CDR3 reads CAGRASGGSNEQYF. Here the CDR3 DNA reads TGTGCCGGCCGAGCTAGCGGGGGTTCCAACGAGCAGTACTTC.

This clonotype was detected ten times or more. V and J are TRBV24-1 and TRBJ2-1, with TRBD2 matching over 10 bases. The CDR3 is made up of 14 amino acids. Per germline, CDR1 KGHDR and CDR2 SFDVKD. V gave up 7 bases and J gave up 10 bases; unmatched junction bases: 9. The CDR3 region is CATRSSGGSGEQFF. Written as DNA, the CDR3 is TGTGCCACCAGAAGTAGCGGGGGGTCAGGCGAGCAGTTCTTC.

This clonotype was counted ten times or more. V usage is TRBV19 and J usage is TRBJ2-6; D perhaps matches TRBD2 (5 bases). This CDR3 contains 16 residues. Germline V gives CDR1 LNHDA, CDR2 SQIVND (reference sequence). Trimming removed 4 bases from V and 4 bases from J, with 14 bases in between. The CDR3 DNA follows: TGTGCCAGTAGTACCCCGAGGGTAGGAGGGGCCAACGTCCTGACTTTC. This sequence encodes CASSTPRVGGANVLTF. The whole variable domain, filled in from reference TRBV19 and TRBJ2-6, reads DGGITQSPKYLFRKEGQNVTLSCEQNLNHDAMYWYRQDPGQGLRLIYYSQIVNDFQKGDIAEGYSVSREKKESFPLTVTSAQKNPTAFYLCASSTPRVGGANVLTFGAGSRLTVL.

The table lists this clonotype with a few counts. The chain employs TRBV4-3 and TRBJ2-3; D remains unclear. V was trimmed by 5 bases and J by 2 bases, leaving 11 bases between them. Germline lookup yields CDR1 LGHNA and CDR2 YSLEER. This CDR3 spans 14 amino acids. The CDR3 region has the DNA TGCGCCAGCAGCAAGGGTCATCCCACAGATACGCAGTATTTT. It yields the protein CASSKGHPTDTQYF.

This clonotype has only a few counts. The chain links TRBV2 to TRBJ2-1; 7 bases map to TRBD1. With 1 base clipped from V and 4 bases from J, the junction kept 4 bases outside the gene matches. Germline CDR1 and CDR2: SNHLY and FYNNEI. The CDR3 sequence is 15 residues long. The CDR3 DNA reads as TGTGCCAGCAGTGAAGGACAGGGAGTGTACAATGAGCAGTTCTTC. Translation gives CASSEGQGVYNEQFF.

Notes on this clonotype: Relative to the germline gene, one junction end is altered; a read error may explain this. The rearrangement links TRBV7-8 to TRBJ2-1; tentative D call: TRBD2 (7 bases). Germline assignment: CDR1 SGHVS and CDR2 FQNEAQ. This CDR3 has 14 amino acids. This CDR3 is CASSFSGGGNERFF. DNA of the CDR3: TGTGCCAGCAGCTTCAGTGGGGGGGGCAATGAGCGGTTCTTC.

This clonotype was observed at least ten times. The chain links TRBV7-2 to TRBJ2-1, with D possibly TRBD2 on 5 matching bases. Germline CDR1 SGHTA, CDR2 FQGNSA. V lost 7 bases and J 6 bases, leaving 28 bases between the germline ends. This CDR3 has 18 residues. The CDR3 DNA reads as TGTGCCAGCACCTACCGAGTTGTGGAGGAGACATGGAGCAATGAGCAGTTCTTC. Its translation: CASTYRVVEETWSNEQFF.

Concerning this clonotype: A much bigger clone sits one base away, suggesting this may be a read error. The chain recombines TRBV7-2 with TRBJ1-1, with D uncertain. The germline V gene encodes CDR1 SGHTA and CDR2 FQGNSA. Deletions cut 4 bases from V and 6 bases from J, with 15 bases between. The CDR3 has 14 residues. The CDR3 region is CASSSNSGDAEAFF. The CDR3 bases are TGTGCCAGCAGCTCTAACTCGGGTGACGCTGAAGCTTTCTTT.

This clonotype was seen repeatedly, ten times or more. The V call is TRBV12-3 or TRBV12-4, the J call TRBJ2-1; D possibly corresponds to TRBD2 (6 bases). The CDR3 runs to 16 residues. V lost 1 base to trimming and J lost 7 bases, with 17 bases between them. CDR3: CASSLGAGLSRNEQFF. The DNA of the CDR3 is TGTGCCAGCAGTTTAGGAGCGGGCCTATCAAGAAATGAGCAGTTCTTC.

The rearrangement uses TRBV7-2 and TRBJ1-5; TRBD1 agrees at 8 bases. This CDR3 is 18 amino acids long. V lost 2 bases, J lost 0 bases, and 9 bases stayed unmatched. Germline V gene lookup returns CDR1 SGHTA and CDR2 FQGNSA. CDR3 nucleotides: TGTGCCAGCAGCTTATCCTTCCCAGGGGGCTATAGCAATCAGCCCCAGCATTTT. Translated: CASSLSFPGGYSNQPQHF.

This clonotype was seen at least ten times. The genes are TRBV10-1 and TRBJ2-7; 10 bases match TRBD1. V shed 6 bases, J shed 3 bases, and the junction held 8 bases outside the gene matches. CDR3 size: 15 residues. Per the germline V gene, CDR1 is WNHNN and CDR2 is SYGVQD (reference sequence). CDR3 DNA sequence: TGCGCCAGCAGCAGAGGGACAGGGGACTACTACGAGCAGTACTTC. Amino acid sequence: CASSRGTGDYYEQYF.

There are a few counts of this clonotype. The chain uses TRBV5-1 and TRBJ1-1, with 9 bases matching TRBD1. Germline lookup yields CDR1 SGHRS and CDR2 YFSETQ. J lost 0 bases, V lost 3 bases, and 3 bases had no gene match. CDR3 length: 15 amino acids. CDR3 residues: CASSSGTGMNTEAFF. In DNA, the CDR3 is TGCGCCAGCAGCTCGGGGACAGGGATGAACACTGAAGCTTTCTTT.

This clonotype was seen ten or more times. This chain uses TRBV27 with TRBJ1-1; D unclear. Trimming cost V 2 bases and J 2 bases, with 6 bases left between them. The CDR3 totals 13 residues. CDR1 and CDR2 (germline): MNHEY, SMNVEV (reference sequence). The CDR3 here is CASSLRGNTEAFF. The CDR3 DNA sequence: TGTGCCAGCAGTTTACGGGGTAACACTGAAGCTTTCTTT.